These 31 T cell receptor beta chains were sequenced from one sample in a study of T cells in Graves' hyperthyroidism and ophthalmopathy. Researchers took RNA transcripts and amplified the TCR beta CDR3 regions from them. HTBI primers drove first-round RT-PCR of the TCR CDR3. TCRdb redid the calling of the multiplex PCR reads with MiXCR, one entry per CDR3 protein. The sample contains a few hundred thousand distinct CDR3 sequences, roughly an eighth of which appear only once. Sequencing was carried out using blood. The receptors shown here come from a woman in her forties with Graves' ophthalmopathy.

There are many counts of this clonotype. The chain uses TRBV20-1 and TRBJ2-1; 8 nucleotides line up with TRBD2. J was trimmed by 7 bases and V by 3 bases; bases with no gene match: 11. The CDR3 runs to 15 residues. Germline loops: CDR1 DFQATT, CDR2 SNEGSKA (reference sequence). DNA of the CDR3: TGCAGTGCTAGTAGGTGGGCGGGGGGAAAGAATGAGCAGTTCTTC. This sequence encodes CSASRWAGGKNEQFF.

This clonotype was observed at least ten times. V is TRBV20-1 and J is TRBJ2-1; 10 positions agree with TRBD2. Germline loops: CDR1 DFQATT, CDR2 SNEGSKA (reference sequence). Germline trimming cut 0 bases from V and 7 bases from J; bases unmatched to any gene: 9. The CDR3 contains 16 residues. The CDR3 loop reads CSARDLLAGASNEQFF. The CDR3 nucleotides are TGCAGTGCTAGAGATCTCCTAGCGGGAGCATCGAATGAGCAGTTCTTC.

This clonotype was counted only a few times. This chain links TRBV6-5 with TRBJ2-2, with 7 bases matching TRBD2. The CDR3 spans 16 residues. CDR1 and CDR2 from the germline V gene are MNHEY and SVGAGI. V was clipped by 1 base and J by 1 base; unmatched bases: 3. The CDR3 bases are TGTGCCAGCAGTTACTTCGGCGGGGGGAACACCGGGGAGCTGTTTTTT. It is translated as CASSYFGGGNTGELFF.

This clonotype was detected many times. The chain combines TRBV27 with TRBJ2-5, with 9 bases aligning to TRBD2. The germline gives CDR1 MNHEY, CDR2 SMNVEV (reference sequence). Trimming took 4 bases from V and 5 from J; bases not matched to a gene: 8. CDR3 length: 15 amino acids. CDR3 bases: TGTGCCAGCAGTTCCCCAGGCGGGAGGGAGGAGACCCAGTACTTC. Translation gives CASSSPGGREETQYF.

This clonotype was detected ten times or more. The rearrangement joins TRBV6-5 to TRBJ1-6, with D uncertain. Germline V gene data show CDR1 as MNHEY and CDR2 as SVGAGI. With 0 bases removed from V and 9 bases from J, the gap between germline ends came to 12 bases. The CDR3 has 15 residues. CDR3 region: CASSYSKNRGSPLHF. The DNA for the CDR3 is TGTGCCAGCAGTTACTCGAAAAATCGCGGTTCACCCCTCCACTTT.

There are many counts of this clonotype. The V and J genes are TRBV18 and TRBJ2-3, with 7 bases matching TRBD1. After removal of 3 bases from V and 7 bases from J, the junction contained 4 bases not matched to a gene. Germline assignment: CDR1 KGHSH and CDR2 LQKENI. This CDR3 contains 13 residues. CDR3 residues: CASSPDRSNTQYF. As DNA, the CDR3 is TGTGCCAGCTCACCGGACAGGTCCAATACGCAGTATTTT.

The genes are TRBV18 and TRBJ2-7, with 13 bases lining up with TRBD2. There are 16 residues in the CDR3. Germline V gene sequence: CDR1 KGHSH, CDR2 LQKENI. J gave up 0 bases and V 4 bases, and 3 bases lay outside the gene matches. The CDR3 spells CASSLGLAGFSYEQYF. DNA for the CDR3: TGTGCCAGCTCACTGGGACTAGCGGGATTCTCCTACGAGCAGTACTTC. The entire variable domain, with the rest obtained from reference TRBV18 and TRBJ2-7, is as follows: NAGVMQNPRHLVRRRGQEARLRCSPMKGHSHVYWYRQLPEEGLKFMVYLQKENIIDESGMPKERFSAEFPKEGPSILRIQQVVRGDSAAYFCASSLGLAGFSYEQYFGPGTRLTVT.

This clonotype was counted once. A much bigger clone sits one base away, suggesting this may be a read error. The J gene is TRBJ2-3, the V gene TRBV18, with D possibly matching TRBD2 (6 bases). The CDR3 is made up of 14 amino acids. Germline lookup yields CDR1 KGHSH and CDR2 LQKENI. This CDR3 reads CASSPGLSTYTQYF. CDR3 sequence (DNA): TGTGCCAGCTCACCGGGACTTAGCACATATACGCAGTATTTT.

This clonotype was picked up many times. The chain combines TRBV11-2 with TRBJ2-1; 8 bases are shared with TRBD2. Germline trimming cut 1 base from V and 0 bases from J; bases unmatched to any gene: 2. Germline CDR1 SGHAT, CDR2 FQNNGV. The CDR3 totals 16 residues. As DNA, the CDR3 is TGTGCCAGCAGCTTAGTCGGGGGGGCCTCCTACAATGAGCAGTTCTTC. Encoded protein: CASSLVGGASYNEQFF.

This chain connects TRBV20-1 to TRBJ2-7; D tentatively reads TRBD1 or TRBD2 (6 bases each). The V and J ends lost 5 bases and 1 base respectively, with 18 bases between them. Looked up from germline, CDR1 is DFQATT and CDR2 is SNEGSKA (reference sequence). The CDR3 has 15 amino acids. In DNA form, the CDR3 reads TGCAGTGCTCAGCCGGGGGCCTCTGATTCCTACGAGCAGTACTTC. Translated: CSAQPGASDSYEQYF.

This clonotype was seen a handful of times. The rearrangement joins TRBV7-9 to TRBJ2-7; TRBD2 matches 7 bases. CDR3 length equals 14 residues. V lost 3 bases, J lost 9 bases, and 11 bases stayed unmatched. Germline values: CDR1 SEHNR, CDR2 FQNEAQ (reference sequence). In DNA form, the CDR3 reads TGTGCCAGCAGCTTGCTTCTCTCAACGGGGGGGCAGTACTTC. Its protein is CASSLLLSTGGQYF.

In this sample, this clonotype turned up a few times. J is TRBJ1-1 and V is TRBV6-1; D not resolved. Looked up from germline, CDR1 is MNHNS and CDR2 is SASEGT. Trimming cost V 5 bases and J 4 bases, with 8 bases left between them. CDR3 length: 12 amino acids. In DNA, the CDR3 is TGTGCCAGCAGTCTCCGGTTCACTGAAGCTTTCTTT. Translated: CASSLRFTEAFF.

The chain combines TRBV9 with TRBJ2-7, with 8 bases identical to TRBD1. This CDR3 spans 15 amino acids. Germline CDR1 SGDLS, CDR2 YYNGEE. J lost 3 bases, V lost 4 bases, and 9 bases had no gene match. CDR3 protein: CASSLTGTGFYEQYF. As DNA, the CDR3 is TGTGCCAGCAGCCTAACAGGGACAGGCTTCTACGAGCAGTACTTC.

This clonotype was seen many times. The chain uses TRBV12-3 or TRBV12-4 and TRBJ1-3, with unresolved D. Trimming cost V 7 bases and J 2 bases, with 12 bases left between them. This CDR3 region has 14 residues. The CDR3 DNA is TGTGCCAGCACCCGGTCAGGTCCTGGAAACACCATATATTTT. Encoded protein: CASTRSGPGNTIYF.

The V call is TRBV24-1, the J call TRBJ2-7; D may be TRBD1 or TRBD2 (5 bases each). This CDR3 is built from 23 residues. CDR1 and CDR2 (germline): KGHDR, SFDVKD. Trimming pared 6 bases from V and 4 bases from J, leaving 42 bases between. As DNA, the CDR3 is TGTGCCACCAGTCGGGTCCCGGGAATAGGGCCCCAGGACAATCTCTGGACGGTATACGAGCAGTACTTC. It is translated as CATSRVPGIGPQDNLWTVYEQYF.

This clonotype appeared many times. The rearrangement uses TRBV10-1 and TRBJ2-2; TRBD1 is a possible D gene (5 bases). The germline V gene has CDR1 WNHNN and CDR2 SYGVQD (reference sequence). The CDR3 is 13 amino acids. With 9 bases removed from V and 6 bases from J, the gap between germline ends came to 14 bases. The DNA for the CDR3 is TGCGCCAGTCAACCAGGGATCCCCGGGGAGCTGTTTTTT. Translation gives CASQPGIPGELFF.

V and J are TRBV7-3 and TRBJ1-2, with 9 bases fitting TRBD1. The CDR3 totals 19 residues. The germline gives CDR1 SGHTA, CDR2 FQGTGA. V was pared by 6 bases and J by 5 bases, with 22 bases of the junction left unmatched. The CDR3 nucleotides read TGTGCCAGCAGTCAACTGCCACGGGACAGGGTGGGGATAGGATATGGCTACACCTTC. Protein: CASSQLPRDRVGIGYGYTF. The variable domain in full, completed from reference TRBV7-3 and TRBJ1-2, reads GAGVSQTPSNKVTEKGKYVELRCDPISGHTALYWYRQSLGQGPEFLIYFQGTGAADDSGLPNDRFFAVRPEGSVSTLKIQRTERGDSAVYLCASSQLPRDRVGIGYGYTFGSGTRLTVV.

This clonotype was observed at least ten times. The chain employs TRBV12-3 or TRBV12-4 and TRBJ1-5; D gene unclear. V lost 9 bases and J lost 5, with 17 bases in between. The CDR3 is 14 residues long. In DNA form, the CDR3 reads TGTGCCAGTAGGGCCCGTGTGGGTGATCAGCCCCAGCATTTT. This encodes CASRARVGDQPQHF.

The chain employs TRBV20-1 and TRBJ2-3; D not certain. V lost 3 bases to trimming and J lost 0 bases, with 7 bases between them. Germline loops: CDR1 DFQATT, CDR2 SNEGSKA (reference sequence). The length of the CDR3 is 13 residues. The CDR3 here is CSASMASTDTQYF. For the CDR3, the DNA is TGCAGTGCTAGTATGGCGAGCACAGATACGCAGTATTTT.

V and J are TRBV25-1 and TRBJ2-3; TRBD1 matches at 9 bases. There are 12 residues in the CDR3. V gave up 7 bases and J gave up 7 bases; unmatched junction bases: 3. The germline gives CDR1 MGHDK, CDR2 SYGVNS. CDR3 in DNA: TGTGCCAGCACGGACAGGGGACATACGCAGTATTTT. This gives the protein CASTDRGHTQYF.

This clonotype was seen a handful of times. The V and J genes are TRBV28 and TRBJ2-6; D remains ambiguous. The CDR3 has 18 amino acids. Germline CDR1 reads MDHEN; CDR2 reads SYDVKM. Trimming pared 1 base from V and 0 bases from J, leaving 13 bases between. The CDR3 reads CASSLSPPRSSGANVLTF. CDR3 DNA sequence: TGTGCCAGCAGTTTATCCCCCCCCAGGAGCTCTGGGGCCAACGTCCTGACTTTC.

This clonotype was found many times. The chain joins TRBV30 to TRBJ2-7; D call uncertain. The CDR3 totals 13 residues. The germline V gene encodes CDR1 GTSNPN and CDR2 SVGIG (reference sequence). V lost 0 bases to trimming and J lost 0 bases, with 6 bases between them. CDR3 sequence: CAWSVDDSYEQYF. The CDR3 nucleotides are TGTGCCTGGAGTGTGGATGACTCCTACGAGCAGTACTTC.

This sequence joins TRBV20-1 and TRBJ1-5, with D possibly being TRBD1 (6 bases). CDR1 DFQATT and CDR2 SNEGSKA come from the germline V gene (reference sequence). Trimming took 3 bases from V and 3 from J, leaving 15 bases between them. The CDR3 has 15 amino acids. The CDR3 DNA is TGCAGTGCTAGGGATCAGGGGTGGCTCAATCAGCCCCAGCATTTT. It is translated as CSARDQGWLNQPQHF.

As regards this clonotype: A much larger clone differs by one base, so this may be a read error. V gene TRBV14 combines with J gene TRBJ2-3; TRBD1 matches 7 bases. The germline CDR1 and CDR2 sequences are SGHDN and FVKESK. This CDR3 comprises 14 residues. The CDR3 DNA follows: TGTGCCTGCAGCCGGGACAGTAGCACAGATACGCAGTATTTT. Translation gives CACSRDSSTDTQYF.

This clonotype was counted at least ten times. V and J are TRBV3-1 and TRBJ2-1; tentatively, D is TRBD2 (6 bases). The ends were cut back, 1 base at V and 8 bases at J, with 18 bases in the middle. Per the germline V gene, CDR1 is LGHDT and CDR2 is YNNKEL (reference sequence). The CDR3 is 16 amino acids. CDR3 loop: CASSQGLGQVSDEQFF. CDR3 in DNA: TGTGCCAGCAGCCAAGGACTAGGACAAGTCAGTGATGAGCAGTTCTTC.

DNA of the CDR3: TGTGCCAGCAGTTTATTAGGGAACCGCGGCGAGCAGTACTTC. The encoded protein is CASSLLGNRGEQYF. The chain employs TRBV28 and TRBJ2-7, with D unresolved. The CDR3 loop spans 14 amino acids. Germline values: CDR1 MDHEN, CDR2 SYDVKM. V lost 1 base and J lost 6, with 13 bases in between. Based on the CDR3 plus reference TRBV28 and TRBJ2-7, the full variable domain is DVKVTQSSRYLVKRTGEKVFLECVQDMDHENMFWYRQDPGLGLRLIYFSYDVKMKEKGDIPEGYSVSREKKERFSLILESASTNQTSMYLCASSLLGNRGEQYFGPGTRLTVT.

The chain combines TRBV28 with TRBJ2-7, with 7 bases matching TRBD1. Germline V gene lookup returns CDR1 MDHEN and CDR2 SYDVKM. After removal of 9 bases from V and 1 base from J, the junction contained 12 bases not matched to a gene. The CDR3 has 15 amino acids. In DNA, the CDR3 is TGTGCCAGTAGGGGCCGGGACAGACCTTCCTACGAGCAGTACTTC. This codes for CASRGRDRPSYEQYF.

There are many counts of this clonotype. The genes are TRBV20-1 and TRBJ1-1; TRBD1 is a possible D gene (6 bases). Looked up from germline, CDR1 is DFQATT and CDR2 is SNEGSKA (reference sequence). V lost 6 bases and J lost 1, with 12 bases in between. This CDR3 has 13 amino acids. In DNA form, the CDR3 reads TGCAGTGCACCGGGCAGGGGGAACACTGAAGCTTTCTTT. Translated, it gives CSAPGRGNTEAFF.

This chain links TRBV3-1 with TRBJ1-6; possible D gene TRBD1, 6 bases. The CDR3 totals 15 residues. In germline, CDR1 is LGHDT, CDR2 YNNKEL (reference sequence). The V end lost 3 bases, the J end lost 7 bases, and 13 bases lay between the germline ends. CDR3 sequence: CASSQKIGGNSPLHF. The CDR3 DNA reads TGTGCCAGCAGCCAGAAAATAGGGGGGAATTCACCCCTCCACTTT.

This clonotype was detected a few times. The CDR3 DNA reads as TGTGCCAGTAGTATACGGACAGGGGGTAGAGGCTACACCTTC. Translating gives CASSIRTGGRGYTF. The rearrangement uses TRBV19 and TRBJ1-2; 10 bases agree with TRBD1. From germline, CDR1 is LNHDA and CDR2 SQIVND (reference sequence). The CDR3 has 14 amino acids. V dropped 2 bases and J dropped 8; count of bases not matched to a gene: 5.

Comment on this clonotype: No conserved phenylalanine or tryptophan ends this CDR3, so it is likely a read error. This chain uses TRBV19 with TRBJ1-1; possible D gene TRBD1, 5 bases. Per germline, CDR1 LNHDA and CDR2 SQIVND (reference sequence). The CDR3 totals 15 residues. Deletions cut 8 bases from V and 1 base from J, with 17 bases between. The CDR3 loop reads CASSAGAGRNTEAFV. The CDR3 DNA follows: TGTGCCAGTTCCGCAGGAGCGGGACGGAACACTGAAGCTTTCGTT.